This T cell receptor beta chain was retrieved from a study of CD8 T cells in ankylosing spondylitis. General study findings and limits: CD8+ disease-linked clones were present at relatively low frequencies in blood.

MiXCR, applied by TCRdb to the 5' RACE reads, yields one record per CDR3 protein. The sample lists some 180,000 distinct CDR3 sequences, 18% occurring once. Germline CDR1 reads SGHTA; CDR2 reads FQGNSA. With V trimmed by 5 bases and J by 0 bases, 7 bases remained unmatched. The length of the CDR3 is 15 residues. As concerns this clonotype: The antigen is not known.

The sequenced material came from blood, either unsorted or a sorted T cell fraction (not recorded which). V gene TRBV7-2 combines with J gene TRBJ2-7; 7 nucleotides align to TRBD1. This TCR was recovered from a male donor aged 10-29 years with ankylosing spondylitis or in good health (not recorded which). The CDR3 loop reads CASSGDRASSYEQYF. The CDR3 coding sequence is TGTGCCAGCAGCGGAGACAGGGCTAGCTCCTACGAGCAGTACTTC.